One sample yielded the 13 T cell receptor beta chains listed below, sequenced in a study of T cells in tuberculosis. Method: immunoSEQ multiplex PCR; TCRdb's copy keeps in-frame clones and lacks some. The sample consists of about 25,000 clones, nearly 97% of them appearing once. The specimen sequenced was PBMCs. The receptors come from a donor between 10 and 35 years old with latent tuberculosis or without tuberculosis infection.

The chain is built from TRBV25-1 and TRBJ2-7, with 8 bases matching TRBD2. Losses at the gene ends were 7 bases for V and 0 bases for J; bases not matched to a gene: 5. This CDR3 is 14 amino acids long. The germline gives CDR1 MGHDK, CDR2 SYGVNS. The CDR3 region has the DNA TGTGCCAGCATGGTGGCGGGAGGCTCCTACGAGCAGTACTTC. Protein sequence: CASMVAGGSYEQYF.

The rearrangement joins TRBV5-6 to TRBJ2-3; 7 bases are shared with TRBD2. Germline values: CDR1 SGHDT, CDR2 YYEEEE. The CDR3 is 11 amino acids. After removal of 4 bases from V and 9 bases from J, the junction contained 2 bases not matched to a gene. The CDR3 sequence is CASSPGGTQYF. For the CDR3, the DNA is TGTGCCAGCAGCCCGGGGGGAACGCAGTATTTT. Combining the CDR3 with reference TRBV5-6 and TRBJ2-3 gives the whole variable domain DAGVTQSPTHLIKTRGQQVTLRCSPKSGHDTVSWYQQALGQGPQFIFQYYEEEERQRGNFPDRFSGHQFPNYSSELNVNALLLGDSALYLCASSPGGTQYFGPGTRLTVL.

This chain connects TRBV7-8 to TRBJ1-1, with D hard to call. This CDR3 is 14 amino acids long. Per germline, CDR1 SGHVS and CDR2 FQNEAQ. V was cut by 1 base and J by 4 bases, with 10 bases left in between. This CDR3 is CASSLGERSTEAFF. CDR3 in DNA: TGTGCCAGCAGCTTAGGTGAGAGGAGCACTGAAGCTTTCTTT.

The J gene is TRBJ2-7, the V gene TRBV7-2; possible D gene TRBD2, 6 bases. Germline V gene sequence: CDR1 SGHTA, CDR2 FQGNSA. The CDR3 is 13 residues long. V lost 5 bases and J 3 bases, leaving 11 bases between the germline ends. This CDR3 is CASSTSRYYEQYV. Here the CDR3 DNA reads TGTGCCAGCAGCACTAGCAGGTACTACGAGCAGTACGTC.

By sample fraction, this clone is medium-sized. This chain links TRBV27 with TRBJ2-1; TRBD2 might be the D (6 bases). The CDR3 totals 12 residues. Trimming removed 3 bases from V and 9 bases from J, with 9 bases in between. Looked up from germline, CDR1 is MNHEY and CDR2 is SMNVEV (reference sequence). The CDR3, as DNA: TGTGCCAGCAGTTTCCTGCGGGGTGAGCAGTTCTTC. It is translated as CASSFLRGEQFF.

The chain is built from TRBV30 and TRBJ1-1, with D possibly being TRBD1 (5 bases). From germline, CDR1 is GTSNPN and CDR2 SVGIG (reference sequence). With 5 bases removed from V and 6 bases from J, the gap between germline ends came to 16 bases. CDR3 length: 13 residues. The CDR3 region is CAWGWEGIAEAFF. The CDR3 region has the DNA TGTGCCTGGGGTTGGGAGGGGATCGCTGAAGCTTTCTTT.

As DNA, the CDR3 is TGTGCCAGCAGCGGTACTACAAGCCTAGGAAACACCATATATTTT. It translates to CASSGTTSLGNTIYF. The chain links TRBV9 to TRBJ1-3; D is undetermined. Germline V gene data show CDR1 as SGDLS and CDR2 as YYNGEE. V gave up 3 bases and J gave up 4 bases, with 14 bases separating them. The CDR3 runs 15 residues.

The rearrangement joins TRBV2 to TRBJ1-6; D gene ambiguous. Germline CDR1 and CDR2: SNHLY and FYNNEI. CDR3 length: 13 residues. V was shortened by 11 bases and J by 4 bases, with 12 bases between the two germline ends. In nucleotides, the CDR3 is TGTGCCGGCAAGACGGAGTATAATTCACCCCTCCACTTT. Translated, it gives CAGKTEYNSPLHF.

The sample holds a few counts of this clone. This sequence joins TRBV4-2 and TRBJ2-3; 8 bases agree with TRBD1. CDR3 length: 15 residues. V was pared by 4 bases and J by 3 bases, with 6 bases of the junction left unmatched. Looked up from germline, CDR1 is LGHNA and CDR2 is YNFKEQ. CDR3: CASSRRTGQTDTQYF. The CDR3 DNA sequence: TGTGCCAGCAGCCGACGGACAGGGCAAACAGATACGCAGTATTTT.

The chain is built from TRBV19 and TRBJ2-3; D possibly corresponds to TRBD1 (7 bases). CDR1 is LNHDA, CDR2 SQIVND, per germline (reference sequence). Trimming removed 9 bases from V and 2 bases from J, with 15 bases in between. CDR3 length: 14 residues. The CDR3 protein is CASEAGGPTDTQYF. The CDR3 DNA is TGTGCCAGCGAGGCAGGGGGGCCCACAGATACGCAGTATTTT.

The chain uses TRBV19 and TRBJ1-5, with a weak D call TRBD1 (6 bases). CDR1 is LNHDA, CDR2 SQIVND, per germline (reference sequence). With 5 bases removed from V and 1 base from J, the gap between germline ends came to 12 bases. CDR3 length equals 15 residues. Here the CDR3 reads CASSSQGNSNQPQHF. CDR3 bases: TGTGCCAGTAGTTCGCAGGGGAACAGCAATCAGCCCCAGCATTTT.

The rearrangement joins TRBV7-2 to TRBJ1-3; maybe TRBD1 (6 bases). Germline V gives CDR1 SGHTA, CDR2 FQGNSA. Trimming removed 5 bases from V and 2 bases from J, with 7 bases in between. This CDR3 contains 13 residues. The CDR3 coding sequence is TGTGCCAGCAGCAGGGACACTGGAAACACCATATATTTT. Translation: CASSRDTGNTIYF.

The CDR3, as DNA: TGCGCCAGCAGCTTTACTAGCGGGTCCCAAGAGACCCAGTACTTC. Translating it yields CASSFTSGSQETQYF. This sequence joins TRBV5-1 and TRBJ2-5, with 9 nucleotides matching TRBD2. The V gene end was trimmed by 2 bases and the J gene end by 1 base; junction bases not matched to a gene: 3. There are 15 residues in the CDR3. Germline loops: CDR1 SGHRS, CDR2 YFSETQ.